This TCR beta chain was sequenced during a study of shared clonotypes between healthy human individuals. Points from the study as a whole: Naive subsets typically showed greater estimated richness than memory subsets.

In the source study's methods: Junction-only sequences produced by ImmunoSEQ had no quality scores, so filtering differed. The table came from immunoSEQ multiplex PCR; TCRdb's copy has only in-frame clones and leaves some out. V and J calls and clone size are those listed in that table; D and trimming were worked out from the DNA. The table has about 580,000 clones, more than 95% seen once. Only CD45RO-negative cells positively selected for CCR7 counted as naive CD8 cells, so terminally differentiated effector memory CD45RA+ cells were excluded. Donors included only healthy HIV-negative adults lacking recent acute infections or vaccinations. As for this clone: Its antigen remains unidentified.

V was clipped by 5 bases and J by 3 bases; unmatched bases: 7. Per the germline V gene, CDR1 is SGHDT and CDR2 is YYEEEE. This CDR3 contains 15 residues. The sequence was obtained from a man aged 30-40 years in good health. The sample consisted of naive CD8+ T cells sorted from blood. The chain is built from TRBV5-6 and TRBJ2-1, with 8 bases lining up with TRBD1. The CDR3 spells CASSIGTGYYNEQFF. For the CDR3, the DNA is TGTGCCAGCAGTATCGGGACAGGTTACTACAATGAGCAGTTCTTC.